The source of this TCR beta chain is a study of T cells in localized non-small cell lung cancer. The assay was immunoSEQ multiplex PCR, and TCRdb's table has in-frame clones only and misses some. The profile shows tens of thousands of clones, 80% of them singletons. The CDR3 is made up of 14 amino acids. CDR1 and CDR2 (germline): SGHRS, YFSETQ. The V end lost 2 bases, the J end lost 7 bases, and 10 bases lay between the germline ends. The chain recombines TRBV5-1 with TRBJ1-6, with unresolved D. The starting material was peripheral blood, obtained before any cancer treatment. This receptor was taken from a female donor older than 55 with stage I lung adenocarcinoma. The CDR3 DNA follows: TGCGCCAGCAGCTTAGACATGATAAATTCACCCCTCCACTTT. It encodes CASSLDMINSPLHF.